The TCR beta chain described here comes from a study of blood T cell repertoires in COVID-19. Study summary: The United States, Italy and Spain were the sources of the acute and convalescent COVID-19 samples. From T cells, B-cell-depleted T cells, or PBMCs came the material, which was cDNA or gDNA.

The CDR3 runs 15 residues. V was pared by 5 bases and J by 3 bases, with 7 bases of the junction left unmatched. Germline-derived CDR1 and CDR2 are SEHNR and FQNEAQ (reference sequence). Original data processing: From reference gene primer amplification, estimates of nucleated cell counts were derived. Generated by immunoSEQ multiplex PCR, the TCRdb table keeps only in-frame clones and is missing some. The V and J calls and clone size were taken over from that table, and D and trimming were inferred from the DNA. The repertoire consists of some 400,000 clones, with nearly 90% occurring once and the leading ten covering 5% to 8.5%.

Sequencing was carried out using peripheral blood. The genes are TRBV7-9 and TRBJ1-2; 9 nucleotides match TRBD1. This TCR was recovered from a young man with active or convalescent COVID-19. The CDR3 sequence: CASSHYRDRDYGYTF. CDR3 DNA: TGTGCCAGCAGCCATTACCGGGACAGGGACTATGGCTACACCTTC.